This TCR beta chain was sequenced for a study of identical twins. Findings and caveats of the study: Where beta out-of-frame sequences were concerned, excess twin sharing was weaker.

The CDR3 totals 14 residues. Unmatched junction bases numbered 12, after V lost 7 bases and J lost 7 bases. Germline loops: CDR1 SQVTM, CDR2 ANQGSEA. TCRdb processed the 5' RACE reads anew with MiXCR; each CDR3 protein has one entry. In the table there are 450,000 or so distinct CDR3 sequences, around 14% of which are singletons. Regarding this clonotype: Its antigen is currently unknown.

This same sample was also part of a study on yellow fever vaccine responses in identical twins.

The chain is built from TRBV29-1 and TRBJ2-1; 8 nucleotides agree with TRBD2. Source material: CD4+ T cells sorted from blood. The origin of this receptor is a woman in her late teens or twenties in good health. CDR3 DNA sequence: TGCAGCGCCAGACGGACGGGAGGGCTTAATGAGCAGTTCTTC. It encodes CSARRTGGLNEQFF.